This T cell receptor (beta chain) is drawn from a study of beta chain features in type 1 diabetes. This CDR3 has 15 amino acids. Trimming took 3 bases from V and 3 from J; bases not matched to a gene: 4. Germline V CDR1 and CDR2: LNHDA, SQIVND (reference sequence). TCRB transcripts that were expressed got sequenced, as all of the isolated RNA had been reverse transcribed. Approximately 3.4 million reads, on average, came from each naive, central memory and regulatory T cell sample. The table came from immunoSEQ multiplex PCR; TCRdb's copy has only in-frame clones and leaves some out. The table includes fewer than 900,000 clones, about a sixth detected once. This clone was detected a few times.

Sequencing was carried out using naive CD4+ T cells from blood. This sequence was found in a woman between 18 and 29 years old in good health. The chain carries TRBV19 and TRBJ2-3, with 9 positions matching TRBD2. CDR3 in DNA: TGTGCCAGTAGTATTAGTAGCGGGAGAACAGATACGCAGTATTTT. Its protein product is CASSISSGRTDTQYF.